This T cell receptor beta chain was retrieved from a study of cytomegalovirus exposure and HLA in healthy donors. Whole-study results and caveats: Further analysis, carried out later, found HLA-associated TCR beta chains more clonally expanded than equally common other chains.

The PCR ran on 60 Vbeta and 13 Jbeta primers. Data came from immunoSEQ multiplex PCR; TCRdb stores just in-frame clones and leaves some out. Of some 150,000 clones detected, roughly 80% appear once; the ten largest clones hold around 1.5%. This clone has just one count. Its antigen is unknown. This CDR3 is built from 18 residues. The V gene end was trimmed by 0 bases and the J gene end by 7 bases; junction bases not matched to a gene: 14. Germline values: CDR1 MGHRA, CDR2 YSYEKL. This sequence originates from a female donor in good health and CMV-seronegative. The V gene is TRBV4-1, the J gene TRBJ1-3; 8 bases are a match to TRBD1. Sequencing was carried out using PBMCs. The CDR3: CASSQDRGVDRAFNTIYF. In nucleotides, the CDR3 is TGCGCCAGCAGCCAAGATCGGGGCGTGGACAGGGCTTTTAACACCATATATTTT.